Described below is a single T cell receptor beta chain sequence and its context. These data originate in a study of CD8 T cells in Susac syndrome. RNA was extracted with the RNeasy kit, and a quantity of about 0.45 to 1 ug was reverse transcribed using random hexamers. TCRdb passed the immunoSEQ multiplex PCR reads through MiXCR, listing each CDR3 protein once. The sample holds around 160,000 distinct CDR3 sequences, around 94% seen once. Looked up from germline, CDR1 is DFQATT and CDR2 is SNEGSKA (reference sequence). CDR3 length: 14 amino acids. After removal of 3 bases from V and 8 bases from J, the junction contained 7 bases not matched to a gene.

This rearrangement joins TRBV20-1 to TRBJ2-1, with 10 bases fitting TRBD2. The sequenced sample was CD4+ T cells from PBMCs. This receptor was taken from a human donor in good health. The DNA of the CDR3 is TGCAGTGCTAGTTCCCCTAGCGGGGGTGATGAGCAGTTCTTC. This codes for CSASSPSGGDEQFF.